The rows below give T cell receptor beta chains drawn from one sample of a study of neurological immune-mediated disorders. TCRdb re-called the 5' RACE reads with MiXCR, one entry per CDR3 protein. The profile shows tens of thousands of distinct CDR3 sequences, more than 5% of them singletons. The sequencing input was CD4+ T cells from blood. Every receptor here comes from a middle-aged woman in good health. The CDR3 runs from the conserved cysteine through the conserved F or W. Fields, in order: V gene, J gene, CDR3 protein.

v_gene: TRBV29-1; j_gene: TRBJ2-5; CDR3aa: CSVEEGGRETQYF
v_gene: TRBV5-1; j_gene: TRBJ1-1; CDR3aa: CASGSGTVNTEAFF
v_gene: TRBV3-1; j_gene: TRBJ2-1; CDR3aa: CASSQDRGLNEQFF
v_gene: TRBV24-1; j_gene: TRBJ2-5; CDR3aa: CATSASGGPQETQYF
v_gene: TRBV7-2; j_gene: TRBJ2-1; CDR3aa: CASSTQPNNEQFF
v_gene: TRBV7-2; j_gene: TRBJ1-2; CDR3aa: CASSPGQRGYTF
v_gene: TRBV24-1; j_gene: TRBJ2-7; CDR3aa: CATSGGQMEGYEQYF
v_gene: TRBV7-2; j_gene: TRBJ2-1; CDR3aa: CASSVLAGGIFAPYNEQFF
v_gene: TRBV21-1; j_gene: TRBJ2-1; CDR3aa: CASSKAQGGRREGYNEQFF
v_gene: TRBV20-1; j_gene: TRBJ2-7; CDR3aa: CSARYPGLAGGEEQYF
v_gene: TRBV3-1; j_gene: TRBJ2-7; CDR3aa: CASSQESVLITKQYF
v_gene: TRBV20-1; j_gene: TRBJ2-6; CDR3aa: CSADARLTSGSGSGANVLTF
v_gene: TRBV29-1; j_gene: TRBJ2-7; CDR3aa: CSVESAYEQYF
v_gene: TRBV7-2; j_gene: TRBJ2-1; CDR3aa: CASSIWVPIGSSYNEQFF
v_gene: TRBV30; j_gene: TRBJ2-2; CDR3aa: CAWSVAGELFF
v_gene: TRBV24-1; j_gene: TRBJ1-2; CDR3aa: CATSLTAAGGYTF
v_gene: TRBV7-2; j_gene: TRBJ1-1; CDR3aa: CASSLGTKSTEAFF